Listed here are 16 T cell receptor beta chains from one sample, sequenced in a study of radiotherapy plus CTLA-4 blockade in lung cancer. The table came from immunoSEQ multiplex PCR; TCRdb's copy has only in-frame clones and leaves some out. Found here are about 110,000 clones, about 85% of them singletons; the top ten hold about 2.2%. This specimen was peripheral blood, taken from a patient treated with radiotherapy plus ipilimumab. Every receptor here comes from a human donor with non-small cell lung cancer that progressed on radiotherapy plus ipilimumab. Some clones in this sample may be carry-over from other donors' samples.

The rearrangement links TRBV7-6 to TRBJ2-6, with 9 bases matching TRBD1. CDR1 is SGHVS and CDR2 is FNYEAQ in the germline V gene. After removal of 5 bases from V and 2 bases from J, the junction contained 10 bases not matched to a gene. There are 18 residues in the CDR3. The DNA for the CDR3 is TGTGCCAGCAGCGGGGAACACAGGGGGCGCGCTGGGGCCAACGTCCTGACTTTC. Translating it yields CASSGEHRGRAGANVLTF.

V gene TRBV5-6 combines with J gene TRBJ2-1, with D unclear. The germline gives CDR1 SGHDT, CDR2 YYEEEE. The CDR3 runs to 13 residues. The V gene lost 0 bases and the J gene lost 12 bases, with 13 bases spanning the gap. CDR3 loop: CASSLVYGLGQFF. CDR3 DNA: TGTGCCAGCAGCTTGGTCTACGGCCTTGGGCAGTTCTTC.

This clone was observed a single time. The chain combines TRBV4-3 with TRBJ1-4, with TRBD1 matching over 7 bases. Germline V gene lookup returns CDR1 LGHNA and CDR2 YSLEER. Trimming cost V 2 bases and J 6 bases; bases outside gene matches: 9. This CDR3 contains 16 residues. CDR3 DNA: TGCGCCAGCAGCCAAATCCGAGGGGGCACTGATGAAAAACTGTTTTTT. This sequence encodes CASSQIRGGTDEKLFF.

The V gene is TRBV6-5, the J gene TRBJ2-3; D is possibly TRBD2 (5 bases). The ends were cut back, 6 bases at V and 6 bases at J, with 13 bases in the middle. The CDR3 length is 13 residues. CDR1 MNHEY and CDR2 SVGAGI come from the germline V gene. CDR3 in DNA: TGTGCCAGCAGCGGACTGGTCTCGGATACGCAGTATTTT. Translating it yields CASSGLVSDTQYF.

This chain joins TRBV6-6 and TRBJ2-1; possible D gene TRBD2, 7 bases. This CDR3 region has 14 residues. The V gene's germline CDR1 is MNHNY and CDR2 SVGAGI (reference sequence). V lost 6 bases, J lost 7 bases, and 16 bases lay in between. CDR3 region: CASRAGALGNEQFF. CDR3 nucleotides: TGTGCCAGCAGGGCGGGGGCCCTGGGGAATGAGCAGTTCTTC.

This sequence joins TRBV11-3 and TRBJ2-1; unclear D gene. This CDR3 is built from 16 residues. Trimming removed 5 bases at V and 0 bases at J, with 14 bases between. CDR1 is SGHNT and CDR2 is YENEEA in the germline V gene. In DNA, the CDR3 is TGTGCCAGCAGCCCTACAGACGGAAGCTCCTACAATGAGCAGTTCTTC. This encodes CASSPTDGSSYNEQFF.

As DNA, the CDR3 is TGTGCCAGCAGATCAACAGGTACCGGGACTAACTATGGCTACACCTTC. Its translation: CASRSTGTGTNYGYTF. The V gene is TRBV11-2, the J gene TRBJ1-2; D might be TRBD1 (5 bases). The germline V and J ends were trimmed by 6 bases and 0 bases, with 17 bases remaining between them. The CDR3 loop spans 16 amino acids. Germline CDR1 is SGHAT and CDR2 is FQNNGV.

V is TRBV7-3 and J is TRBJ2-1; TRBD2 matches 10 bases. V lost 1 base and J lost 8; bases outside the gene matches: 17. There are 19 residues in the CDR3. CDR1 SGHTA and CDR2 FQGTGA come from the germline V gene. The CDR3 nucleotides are TGTGCCAGCAGCTTAAGGCTAGCGGGGGACTATTCTCCCCACCATGAGCAGTTCTTC. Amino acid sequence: CASSLRLAGDYSPHHEQFF.

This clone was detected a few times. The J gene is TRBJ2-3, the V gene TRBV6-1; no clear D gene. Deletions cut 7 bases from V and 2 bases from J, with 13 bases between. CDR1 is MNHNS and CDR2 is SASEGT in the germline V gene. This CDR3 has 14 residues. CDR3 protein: CASTRTILTDTQYF. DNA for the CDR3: TGTGCCAGCACGAGGACCATACTCACAGATACGCAGTATTTT.

CDR3 loop: CASSSGTGARGNTIYF. The CDR3 DNA follows: TGTGCCAGCAGCTCAGGGACAGGGGCGAGAGGAAACACCATATATTTT. V and J are TRBV7-2 and TRBJ1-3, with 10 nucleotides matching TRBD1. CDR1 is SGHTA and CDR2 is FQGNSA in the germline V gene. V shed 4 bases, J shed 4 bases, and the junction held 7 bases outside the gene matches. The CDR3 covers 16 residues.

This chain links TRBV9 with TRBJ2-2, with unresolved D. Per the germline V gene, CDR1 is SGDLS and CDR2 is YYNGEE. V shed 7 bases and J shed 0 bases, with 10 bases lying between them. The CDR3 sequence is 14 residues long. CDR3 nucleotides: TGTGCCAGCGGGGTAGACCCGAACACCGGGGAGCTGTTTTTT. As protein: CASGVDPNTGELFF.

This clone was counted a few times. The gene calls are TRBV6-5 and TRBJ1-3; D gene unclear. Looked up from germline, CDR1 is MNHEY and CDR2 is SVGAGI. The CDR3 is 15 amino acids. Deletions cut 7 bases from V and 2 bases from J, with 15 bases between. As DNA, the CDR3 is TGTGCCAGCACCTCGGGGAGGGTGGCTGGAAACACCATATATTTT. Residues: CASTSGRVAGNTIYF.

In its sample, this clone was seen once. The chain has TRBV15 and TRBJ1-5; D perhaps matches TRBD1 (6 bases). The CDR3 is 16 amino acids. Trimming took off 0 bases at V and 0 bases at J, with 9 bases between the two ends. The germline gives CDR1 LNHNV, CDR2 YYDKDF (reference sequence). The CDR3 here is CATSREQGFSNQPQHF. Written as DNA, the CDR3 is TGTGCCACCAGCAGAGAACAGGGTTTTAGCAATCAGCCCCAGCATTTT.

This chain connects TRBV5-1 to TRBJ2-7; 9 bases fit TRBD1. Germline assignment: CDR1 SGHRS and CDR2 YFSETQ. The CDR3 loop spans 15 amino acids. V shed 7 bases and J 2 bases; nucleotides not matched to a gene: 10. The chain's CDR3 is CASGKGTGLAYEQYF. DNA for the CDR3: TGCGCCAGCGGGAAAGGGACAGGGCTAGCCTACGAGCAGTACTTC.

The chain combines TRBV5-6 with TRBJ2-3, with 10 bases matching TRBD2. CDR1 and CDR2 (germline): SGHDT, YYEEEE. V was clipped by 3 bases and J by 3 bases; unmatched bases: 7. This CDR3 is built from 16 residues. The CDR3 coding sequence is TGTGCCAGCAGCTCCGCGTTAGCGGGGGGAACAGATACGCAGTATTTT. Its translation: CASSSALAGGTDTQYF.

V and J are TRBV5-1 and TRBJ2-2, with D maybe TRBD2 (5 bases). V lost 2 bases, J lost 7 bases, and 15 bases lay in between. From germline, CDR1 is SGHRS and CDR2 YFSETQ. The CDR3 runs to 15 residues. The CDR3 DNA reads TGCGCCAGCAGCTTTATCCTCGGGGTTGGCGGGGAGCTGTTTTTT. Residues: CASSFILGVGGELFF.